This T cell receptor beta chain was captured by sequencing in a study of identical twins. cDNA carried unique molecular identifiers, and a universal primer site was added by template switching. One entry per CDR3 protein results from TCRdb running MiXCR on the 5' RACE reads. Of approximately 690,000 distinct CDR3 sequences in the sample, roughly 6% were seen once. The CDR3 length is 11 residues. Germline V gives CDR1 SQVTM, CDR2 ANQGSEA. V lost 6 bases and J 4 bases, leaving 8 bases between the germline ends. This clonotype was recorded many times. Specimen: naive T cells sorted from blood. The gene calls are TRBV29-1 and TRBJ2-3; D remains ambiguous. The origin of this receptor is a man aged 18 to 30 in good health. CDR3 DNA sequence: TGCAGCGTCCGCGGCCCAGATACGCAGTATTTT. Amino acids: CSVRGPDTQYF.